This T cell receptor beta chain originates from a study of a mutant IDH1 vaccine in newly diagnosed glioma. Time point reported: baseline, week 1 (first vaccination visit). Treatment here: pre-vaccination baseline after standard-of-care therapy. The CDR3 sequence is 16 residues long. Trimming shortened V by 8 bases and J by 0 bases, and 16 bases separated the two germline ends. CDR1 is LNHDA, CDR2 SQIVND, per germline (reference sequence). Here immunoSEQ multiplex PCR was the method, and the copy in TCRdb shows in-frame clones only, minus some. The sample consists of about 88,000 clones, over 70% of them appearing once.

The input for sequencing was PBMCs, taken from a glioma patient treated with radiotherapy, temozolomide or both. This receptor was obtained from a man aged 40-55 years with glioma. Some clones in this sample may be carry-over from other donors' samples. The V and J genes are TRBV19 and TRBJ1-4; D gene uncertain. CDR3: CASRTAGRATNEKLFF. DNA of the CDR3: TGTGCCAGTCGAACGGCGGGGAGGGCAACTAATGAAAAACTGTTTTTT.